One TCR beta chain is described in this entry. Clones were read by immunoSEQ multiplex PCR, and TCRdb kept only the in-frame ones, dropping some. The sample consists of more than 85,000 clones, under 85% of them appearing once. This entry is derived from a study of blood T cell repertoires in COVID-19. Germline CDR1 is LNHDA and CDR2 is SQIVND (reference sequence). This CDR3 has 15 amino acids. The junction had 4 bases not matched to a gene; V was cut back by 3 bases and J by 7 bases. This chain connects TRBV19 to TRBJ1-6, with 9 nucleotides matching TRBD1. Sequencing was performed on peripheral blood. This TCR was recovered from a human donor in a cohort sampled during active COVID-19. The CDR3 coding sequence is TGTGCCAGTAGTATTGGGACAGGGACGAATTCACCCCTCCACTTT. Its protein is CASSIGTGTNSPLHF.